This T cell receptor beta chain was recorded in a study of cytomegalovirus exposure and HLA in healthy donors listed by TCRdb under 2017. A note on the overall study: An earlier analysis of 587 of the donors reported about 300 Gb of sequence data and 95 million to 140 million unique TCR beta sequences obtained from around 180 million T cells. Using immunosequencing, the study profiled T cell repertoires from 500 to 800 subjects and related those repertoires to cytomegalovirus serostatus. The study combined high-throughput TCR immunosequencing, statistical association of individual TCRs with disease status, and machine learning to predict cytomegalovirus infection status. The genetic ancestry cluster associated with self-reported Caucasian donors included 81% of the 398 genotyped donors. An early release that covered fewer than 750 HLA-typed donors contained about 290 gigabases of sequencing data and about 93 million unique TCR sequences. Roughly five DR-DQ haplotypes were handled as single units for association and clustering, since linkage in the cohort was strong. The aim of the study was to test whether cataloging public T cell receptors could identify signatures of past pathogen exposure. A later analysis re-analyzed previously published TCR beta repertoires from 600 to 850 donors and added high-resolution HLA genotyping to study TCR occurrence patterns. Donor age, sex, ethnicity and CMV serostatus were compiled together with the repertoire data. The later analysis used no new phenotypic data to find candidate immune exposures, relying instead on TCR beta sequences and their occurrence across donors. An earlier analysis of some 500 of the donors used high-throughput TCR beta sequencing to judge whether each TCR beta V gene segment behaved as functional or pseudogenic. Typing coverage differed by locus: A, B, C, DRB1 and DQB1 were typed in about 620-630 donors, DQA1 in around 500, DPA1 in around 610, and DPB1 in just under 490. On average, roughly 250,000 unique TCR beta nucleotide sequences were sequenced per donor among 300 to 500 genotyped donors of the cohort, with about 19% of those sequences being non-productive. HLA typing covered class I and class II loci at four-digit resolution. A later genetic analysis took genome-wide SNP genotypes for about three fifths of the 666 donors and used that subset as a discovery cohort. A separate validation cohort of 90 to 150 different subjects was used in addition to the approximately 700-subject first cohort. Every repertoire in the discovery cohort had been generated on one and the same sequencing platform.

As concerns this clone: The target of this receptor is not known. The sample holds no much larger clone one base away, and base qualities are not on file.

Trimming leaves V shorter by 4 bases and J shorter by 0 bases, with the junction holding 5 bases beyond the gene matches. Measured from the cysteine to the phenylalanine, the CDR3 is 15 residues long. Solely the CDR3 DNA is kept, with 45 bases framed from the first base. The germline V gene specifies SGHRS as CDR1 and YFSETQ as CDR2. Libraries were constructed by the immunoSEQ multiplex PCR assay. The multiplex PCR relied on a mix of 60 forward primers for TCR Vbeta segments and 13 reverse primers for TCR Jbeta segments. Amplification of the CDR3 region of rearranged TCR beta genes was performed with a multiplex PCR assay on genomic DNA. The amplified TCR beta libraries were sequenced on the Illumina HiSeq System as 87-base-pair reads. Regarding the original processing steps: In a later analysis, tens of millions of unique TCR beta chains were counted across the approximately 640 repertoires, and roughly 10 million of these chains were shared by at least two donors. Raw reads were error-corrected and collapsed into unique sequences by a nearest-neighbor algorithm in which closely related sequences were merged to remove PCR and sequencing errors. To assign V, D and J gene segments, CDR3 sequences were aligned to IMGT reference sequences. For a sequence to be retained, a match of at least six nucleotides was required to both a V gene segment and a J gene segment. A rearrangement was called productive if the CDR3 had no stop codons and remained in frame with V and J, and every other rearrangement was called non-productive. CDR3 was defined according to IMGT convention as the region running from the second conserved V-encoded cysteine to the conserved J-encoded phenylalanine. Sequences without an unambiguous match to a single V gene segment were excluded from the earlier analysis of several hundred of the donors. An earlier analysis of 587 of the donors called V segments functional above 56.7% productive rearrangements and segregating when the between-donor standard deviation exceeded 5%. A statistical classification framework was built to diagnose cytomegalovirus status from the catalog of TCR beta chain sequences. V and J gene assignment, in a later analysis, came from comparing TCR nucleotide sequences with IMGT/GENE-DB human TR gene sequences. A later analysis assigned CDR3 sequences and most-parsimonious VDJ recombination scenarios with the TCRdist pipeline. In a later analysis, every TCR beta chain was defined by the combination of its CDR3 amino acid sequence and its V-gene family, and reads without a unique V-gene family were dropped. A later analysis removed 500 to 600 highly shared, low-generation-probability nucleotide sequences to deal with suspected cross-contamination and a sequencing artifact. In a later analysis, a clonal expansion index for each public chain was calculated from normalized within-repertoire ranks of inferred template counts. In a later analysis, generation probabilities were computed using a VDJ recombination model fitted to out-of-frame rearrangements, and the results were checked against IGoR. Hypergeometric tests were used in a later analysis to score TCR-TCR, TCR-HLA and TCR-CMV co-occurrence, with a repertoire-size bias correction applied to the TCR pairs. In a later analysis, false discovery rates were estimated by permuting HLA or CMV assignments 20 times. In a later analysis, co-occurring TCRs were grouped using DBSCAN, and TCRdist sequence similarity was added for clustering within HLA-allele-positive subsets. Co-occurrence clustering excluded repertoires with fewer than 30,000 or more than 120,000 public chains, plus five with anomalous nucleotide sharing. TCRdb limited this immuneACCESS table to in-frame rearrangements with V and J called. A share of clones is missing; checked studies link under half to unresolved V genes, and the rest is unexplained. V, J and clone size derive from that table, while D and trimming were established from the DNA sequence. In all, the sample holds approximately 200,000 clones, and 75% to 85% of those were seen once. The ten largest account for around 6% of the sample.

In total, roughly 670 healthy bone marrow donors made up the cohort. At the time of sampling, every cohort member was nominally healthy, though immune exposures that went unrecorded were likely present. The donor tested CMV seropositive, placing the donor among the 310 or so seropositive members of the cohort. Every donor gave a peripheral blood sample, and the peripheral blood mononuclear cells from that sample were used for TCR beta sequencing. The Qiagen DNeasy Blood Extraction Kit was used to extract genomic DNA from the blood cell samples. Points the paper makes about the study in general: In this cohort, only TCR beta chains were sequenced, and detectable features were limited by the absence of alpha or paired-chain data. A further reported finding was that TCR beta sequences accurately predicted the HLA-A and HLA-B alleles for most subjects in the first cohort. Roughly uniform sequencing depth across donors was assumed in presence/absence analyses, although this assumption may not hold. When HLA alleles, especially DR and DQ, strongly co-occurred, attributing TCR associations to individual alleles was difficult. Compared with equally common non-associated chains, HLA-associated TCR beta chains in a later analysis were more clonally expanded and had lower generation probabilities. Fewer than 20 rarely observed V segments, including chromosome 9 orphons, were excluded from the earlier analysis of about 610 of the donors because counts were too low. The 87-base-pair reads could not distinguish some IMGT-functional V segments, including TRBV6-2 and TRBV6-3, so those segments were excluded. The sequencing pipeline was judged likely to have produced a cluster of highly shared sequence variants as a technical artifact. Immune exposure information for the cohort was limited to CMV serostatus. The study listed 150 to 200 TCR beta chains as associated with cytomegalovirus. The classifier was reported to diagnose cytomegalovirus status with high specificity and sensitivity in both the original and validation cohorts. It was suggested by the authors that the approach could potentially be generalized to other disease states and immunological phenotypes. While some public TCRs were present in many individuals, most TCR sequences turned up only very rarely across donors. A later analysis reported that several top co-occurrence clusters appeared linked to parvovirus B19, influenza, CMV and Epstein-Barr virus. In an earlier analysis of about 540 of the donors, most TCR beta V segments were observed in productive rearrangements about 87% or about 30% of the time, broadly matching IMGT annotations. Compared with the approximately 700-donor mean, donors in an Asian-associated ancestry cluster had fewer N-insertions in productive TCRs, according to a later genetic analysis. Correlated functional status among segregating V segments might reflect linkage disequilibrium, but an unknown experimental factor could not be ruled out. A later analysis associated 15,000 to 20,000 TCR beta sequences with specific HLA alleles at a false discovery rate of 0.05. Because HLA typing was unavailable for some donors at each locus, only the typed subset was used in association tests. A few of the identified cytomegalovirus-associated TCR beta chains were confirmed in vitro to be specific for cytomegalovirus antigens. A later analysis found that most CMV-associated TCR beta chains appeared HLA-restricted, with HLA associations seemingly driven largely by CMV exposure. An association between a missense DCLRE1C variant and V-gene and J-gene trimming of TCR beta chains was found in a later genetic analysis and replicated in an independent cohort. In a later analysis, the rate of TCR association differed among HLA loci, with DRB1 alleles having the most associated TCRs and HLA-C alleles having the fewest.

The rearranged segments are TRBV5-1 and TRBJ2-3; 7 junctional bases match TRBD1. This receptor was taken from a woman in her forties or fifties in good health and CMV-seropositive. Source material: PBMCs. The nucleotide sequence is TGCGCCAGCAGCCCCGGACAGGAGAGCACAGATACGCAGTATTTT. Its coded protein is CASSPGQESTDTQYF.